Included here is one TCR beta chain sequence, with context. Its antigen is not known. Alongside a J-beta primer mix, a sample-barcoded 5' primer served in a second PCR lasting about 6 to 12 cycles. Via MiXCR, TCRdb re-called the 5' RACE reads, giving one row per CDR3 protein. The table records roughly 800,000 distinct CDR3 sequences, more than 45% of them present only once. This specimen belongs to a study of blood T cells in healthy people across ages. Whole-study results and caveats: Age showed a roughly linear inverse relationship with TCR beta diversity per million T cells. The study lacked donor CMV status, which possibly confounded expanded clonotype changes.

Germline V lookup: CDR1 DFQATT, CDR2 SNEGSKA (reference sequence). The CDR3 is 12 amino acids. V dropped 0 bases and J dropped 9 bases, with 9 bases sitting between them. The rearrangement joins TRBV20-1 to TRBJ2-1; possibly TRBD2 for D (5 bases). The specimen sequenced was blood. The TCR sequence derives from a man aged 30 to 45 in good health. The DNA of the CDR3 is TGCAGTGCTAGAGATATGGCGGGTGAGCAGTTCTTC. Its translation: CSARDMAGEQFF.